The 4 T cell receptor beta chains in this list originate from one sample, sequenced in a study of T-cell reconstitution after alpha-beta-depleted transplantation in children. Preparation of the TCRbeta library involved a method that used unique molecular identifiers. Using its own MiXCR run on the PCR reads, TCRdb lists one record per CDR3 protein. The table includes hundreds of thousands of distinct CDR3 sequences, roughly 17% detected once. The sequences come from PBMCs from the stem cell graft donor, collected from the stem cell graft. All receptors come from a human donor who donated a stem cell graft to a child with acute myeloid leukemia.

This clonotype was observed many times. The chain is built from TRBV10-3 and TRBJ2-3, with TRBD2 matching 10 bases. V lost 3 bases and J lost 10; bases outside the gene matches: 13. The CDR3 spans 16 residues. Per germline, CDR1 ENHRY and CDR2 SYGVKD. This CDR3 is CAISESAQRGGIAQYF. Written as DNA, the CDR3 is TGTGCCATCAGTGAAAGTGCCCAGCGGGGGGGGATCGCGCAGTATTTT.

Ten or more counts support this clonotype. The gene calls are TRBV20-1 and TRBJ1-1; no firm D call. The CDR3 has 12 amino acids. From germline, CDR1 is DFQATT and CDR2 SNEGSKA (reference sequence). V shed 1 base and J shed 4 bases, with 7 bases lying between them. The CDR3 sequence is CSARGTATEAFF. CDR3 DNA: TGCAGTGCTAGAGGAACTGCCACTGAAGCTTTCTTT.

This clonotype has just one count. For the CDR3, the DNA is TGTGCCAGCAGTGAAGACAGAATGAACACTGAAGCTTTCTTT. Encoded protein: CASSEDRMNTEAFF. J is TRBJ1-1 and V is TRBV6-1; no firm D call. CDR3 length: 14 residues. CDR1 is MNHNS, CDR2 SASEGT, per germline. With 1 base removed from V and 0 bases from J, the gap between germline ends came to 6 bases.

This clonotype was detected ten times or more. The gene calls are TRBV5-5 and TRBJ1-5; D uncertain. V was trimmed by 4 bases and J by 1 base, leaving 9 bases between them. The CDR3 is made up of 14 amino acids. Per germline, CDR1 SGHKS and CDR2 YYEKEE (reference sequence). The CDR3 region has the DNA TGTGCCAGCAGCCCGCGAGAAAGCAATCAGCCCCAGCATTTT. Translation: CASSPRESNQPQHF. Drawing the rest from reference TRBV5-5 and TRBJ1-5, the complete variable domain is DAGVTQSPTHLIKTRGQQVTLRCSPISGHKSVSWYQQVLGQGPQFIFQYYEKEERGRGNFPDRFSARQFPNYSSELNVNALLLGDSALYLCASSPRESNQPQHFGDGTRLSIL.